This T cell receptor beta chain derives from a study of blood T cell repertoires in COVID-19. As for the study in general: PBMCs, B-cell-depleted T cells, or T cells provided the cDNA or gDNA that made up the material.

This table comes from immunoSEQ multiplex PCR, and its TCRdb copy is limited to in-frame clones, with some not included. The table shows roughly 65,000 clones, with 90% occurring only once. CDR1 SGDLS and CDR2 YYNGEE come from the germline V gene. The V gene lost 0 bases and the J gene lost 5 bases, with 8 bases spanning the gap. This CDR3 spans 13 amino acids. The chain carries TRBV9 and TRBJ1-2; D uncertain. The sequence was obtained from a man aged 55 to 69 with acute or convalescent COVID-19. Sequences were obtained from peripheral blood. CDR3 sequence reads: CASSVDASYGYTF. CDR3 bases: TGTGCCAGCAGCGTAGATGCCAGTTATGGCTACACCTTC.